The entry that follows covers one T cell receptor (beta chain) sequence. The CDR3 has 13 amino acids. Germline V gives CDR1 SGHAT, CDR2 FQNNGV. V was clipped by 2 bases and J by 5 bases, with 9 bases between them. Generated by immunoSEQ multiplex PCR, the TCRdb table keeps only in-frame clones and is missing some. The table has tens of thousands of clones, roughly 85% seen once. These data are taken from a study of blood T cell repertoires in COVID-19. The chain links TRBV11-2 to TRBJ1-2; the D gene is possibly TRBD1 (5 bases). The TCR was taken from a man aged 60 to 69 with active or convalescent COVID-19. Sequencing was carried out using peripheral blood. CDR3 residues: CASSLKTAYGYTF. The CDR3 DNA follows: TGTGCCAGCAGCTTAAAGACAGCTTATGGCTACACCTTC.